This paragraph covers one TCR beta chain sequence. What it binds is unknown. This sample was included in a study of CD8 T cells in Susac syndrome. Study-level information: Patients with Susac syndrome were therapy-naive, taking corticosteroids, with some also receiving intravenous immunoglobulin, or taking intravenous immunoglobulin alone at the time their blood was drawn. Study-level results: CD4+ T cell repertoires in Susac syndrome exhibited no evidence of clonal expansion.

TEMRA cells were enriched by FACS, and CD4+ and CD8+ T cells were negatively isolated. Reverse transcription used about 0.5 to 1 ug RNA and random hexamers. MiXCR was run by TCRdb on the immunoSEQ multiplex PCR reads, yielding one entry per CDR3 protein. The sample lists roughly 200,000 distinct CDR3 sequences; 90% to 95% were seen once. The germline V gene has CDR1 SGHTA and CDR2 FQGNSA. This CDR3 is 14 amino acids long. V was cut by 5 bases and J by 5 bases, with 14 bases left in between. This receptor was taken from a human donor with Susac syndrome. The V gene is TRBV7-2, the J gene TRBJ2-3; tentatively, D is TRBD1 (6 bases). The sample comprised CD4+ T cells from PBMCs. The CDR3 DNA is TGTGCCAGCAGCCGAGACAGGTTGATAGATACGCAGTATTTT. Residues: CASSRDRLIDTQYF.